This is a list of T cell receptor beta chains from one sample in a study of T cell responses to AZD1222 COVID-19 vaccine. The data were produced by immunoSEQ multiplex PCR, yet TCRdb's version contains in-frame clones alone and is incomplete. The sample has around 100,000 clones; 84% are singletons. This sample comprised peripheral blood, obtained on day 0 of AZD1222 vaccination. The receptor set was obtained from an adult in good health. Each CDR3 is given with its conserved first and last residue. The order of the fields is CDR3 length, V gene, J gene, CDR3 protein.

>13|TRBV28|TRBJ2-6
CASSQSGANVLTF
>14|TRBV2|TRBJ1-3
CASTVGRLGNTIYF
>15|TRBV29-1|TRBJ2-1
CSVASRTSGSSEQFF
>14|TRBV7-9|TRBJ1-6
CASRAGFSGSPLHF
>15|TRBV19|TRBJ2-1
CASSRSGGTYNEQFF
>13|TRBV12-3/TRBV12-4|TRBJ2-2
CASSPTGYGELFF
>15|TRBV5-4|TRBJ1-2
CAGSTPSAGLHGYTF
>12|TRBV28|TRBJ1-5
CASSSRRQLQHF
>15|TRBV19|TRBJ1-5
CASSRFPGANQPQHF
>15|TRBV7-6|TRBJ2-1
CASSSGLEGYNEQFF
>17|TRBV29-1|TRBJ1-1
CSVGGGLSGRVNTEAFF
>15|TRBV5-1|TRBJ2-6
CASSSQGAGANVLTF
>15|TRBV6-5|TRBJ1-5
CASSETAAVYQPQHF
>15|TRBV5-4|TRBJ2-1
CASSSGTAGTDEQFF
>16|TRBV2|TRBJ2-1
CAGRGTSGSVSNEQFF
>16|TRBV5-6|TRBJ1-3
CASSPWTGASGNTIYF
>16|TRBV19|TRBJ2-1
CASSIMGGGSYNEQFF
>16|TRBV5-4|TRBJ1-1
CASSPKGHNLNTEAFF
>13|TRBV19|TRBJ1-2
CASSIRGFHGYTF
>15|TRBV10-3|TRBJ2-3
CAISEGTGGTDTQYF
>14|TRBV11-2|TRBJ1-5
CASSSRGGGQPQHF
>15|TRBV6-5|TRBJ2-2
CASSYQGFNTGELFF
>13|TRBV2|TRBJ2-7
CATSSGGDYEQYF
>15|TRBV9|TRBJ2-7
CASSPTVQSSYEQYF
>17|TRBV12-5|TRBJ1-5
CASGLKQGGRSRQPQHF
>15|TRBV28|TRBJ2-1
CASIRGWTESGGQFF
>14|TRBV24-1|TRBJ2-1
CATSDLIAYNEQFF
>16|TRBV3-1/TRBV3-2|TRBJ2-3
CASSQEGQPSTDTQYF
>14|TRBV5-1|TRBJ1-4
CASTHSSTNEKLFF
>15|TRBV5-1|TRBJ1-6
CASSARGQTNSPLHF
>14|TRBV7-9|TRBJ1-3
CASSSTAGGNTIYF
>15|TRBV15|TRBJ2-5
CATSRDRLARETQYF
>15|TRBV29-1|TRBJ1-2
CSVPYLSGTGVGYTF
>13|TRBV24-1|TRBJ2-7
CAISRTGGSEQYF
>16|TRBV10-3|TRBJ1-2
CAISENLRTGGHGYTF
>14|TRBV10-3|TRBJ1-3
CAISDSDSGNTIYF
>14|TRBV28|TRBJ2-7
CASSPPRGTYEQYF
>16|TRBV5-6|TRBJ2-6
CASSTTGLSGANVLTF
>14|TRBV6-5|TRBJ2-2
CASRTAGGSGELFF
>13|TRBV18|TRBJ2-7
CASSPLQGDEQYF
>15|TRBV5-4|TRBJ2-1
CASSLGLAGGNEQFF
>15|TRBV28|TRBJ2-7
CASSSTGGYSYEQYF
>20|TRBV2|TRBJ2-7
CASSLPDRVRTSGSRSEQYF
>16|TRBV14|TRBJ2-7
CASSQDMDRKTYEQYF
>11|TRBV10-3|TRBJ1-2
CAISEDRGYTF
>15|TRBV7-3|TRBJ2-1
CASSSGQGRKNEQFF
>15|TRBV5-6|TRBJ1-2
CASSPRTGANYGYTF